This T cell receptor (beta chain) was found in a study of post-analysis software for immune sequencing data. A note on this clonotype: Its antigen is currently unknown.

Study-level findings and limits: Comparison with controls showed significantly lower normalized Chao1 diversity in multiple sclerosis patients. Strong co-clustering by F measure was seen for same-batch samples.

In germline, CDR1 is SGHNT, CDR2 YENEEA. The CDR3 has 16 amino acids. J was trimmed by 5 bases and V by 1 base; bases with no gene match: 3. Prepared TCR beta cDNA libraries contained unique molecular identifiers. TCRdb recomputed calls from the PCR reads with MiXCR, one row per CDR3 protein. This table has about 160,000 distinct CDR3 sequences, under 40% appearing once. The TCR comes from a girl between 10 and 17 years old with multiple sclerosis. The specimen comprised blood, sampled after autologous hematopoietic stem cell transplantation. The V and J genes are TRBV11-3 and TRBJ2-3; 13 bases are shared with TRBD2. The CDR3 DNA follows: TGTGCCAGCAGCTTAGGGACTAGCGGGAGAGAAGATACGCAGTATTTT. This sequence encodes CASSLGTSGREDTQYF.